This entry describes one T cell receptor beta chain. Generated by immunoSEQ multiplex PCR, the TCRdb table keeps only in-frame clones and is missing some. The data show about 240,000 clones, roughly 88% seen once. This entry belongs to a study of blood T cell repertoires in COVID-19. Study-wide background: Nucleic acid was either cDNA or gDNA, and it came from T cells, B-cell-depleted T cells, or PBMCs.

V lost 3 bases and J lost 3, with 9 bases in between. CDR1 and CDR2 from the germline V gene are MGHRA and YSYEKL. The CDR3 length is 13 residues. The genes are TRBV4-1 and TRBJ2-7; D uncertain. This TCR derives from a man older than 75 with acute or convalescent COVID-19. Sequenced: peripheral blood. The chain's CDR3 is CASSHNIFYEQYF. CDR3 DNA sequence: TGCGCCAGCAGCCACAACATCTTCTACGAGCAGTACTTC.